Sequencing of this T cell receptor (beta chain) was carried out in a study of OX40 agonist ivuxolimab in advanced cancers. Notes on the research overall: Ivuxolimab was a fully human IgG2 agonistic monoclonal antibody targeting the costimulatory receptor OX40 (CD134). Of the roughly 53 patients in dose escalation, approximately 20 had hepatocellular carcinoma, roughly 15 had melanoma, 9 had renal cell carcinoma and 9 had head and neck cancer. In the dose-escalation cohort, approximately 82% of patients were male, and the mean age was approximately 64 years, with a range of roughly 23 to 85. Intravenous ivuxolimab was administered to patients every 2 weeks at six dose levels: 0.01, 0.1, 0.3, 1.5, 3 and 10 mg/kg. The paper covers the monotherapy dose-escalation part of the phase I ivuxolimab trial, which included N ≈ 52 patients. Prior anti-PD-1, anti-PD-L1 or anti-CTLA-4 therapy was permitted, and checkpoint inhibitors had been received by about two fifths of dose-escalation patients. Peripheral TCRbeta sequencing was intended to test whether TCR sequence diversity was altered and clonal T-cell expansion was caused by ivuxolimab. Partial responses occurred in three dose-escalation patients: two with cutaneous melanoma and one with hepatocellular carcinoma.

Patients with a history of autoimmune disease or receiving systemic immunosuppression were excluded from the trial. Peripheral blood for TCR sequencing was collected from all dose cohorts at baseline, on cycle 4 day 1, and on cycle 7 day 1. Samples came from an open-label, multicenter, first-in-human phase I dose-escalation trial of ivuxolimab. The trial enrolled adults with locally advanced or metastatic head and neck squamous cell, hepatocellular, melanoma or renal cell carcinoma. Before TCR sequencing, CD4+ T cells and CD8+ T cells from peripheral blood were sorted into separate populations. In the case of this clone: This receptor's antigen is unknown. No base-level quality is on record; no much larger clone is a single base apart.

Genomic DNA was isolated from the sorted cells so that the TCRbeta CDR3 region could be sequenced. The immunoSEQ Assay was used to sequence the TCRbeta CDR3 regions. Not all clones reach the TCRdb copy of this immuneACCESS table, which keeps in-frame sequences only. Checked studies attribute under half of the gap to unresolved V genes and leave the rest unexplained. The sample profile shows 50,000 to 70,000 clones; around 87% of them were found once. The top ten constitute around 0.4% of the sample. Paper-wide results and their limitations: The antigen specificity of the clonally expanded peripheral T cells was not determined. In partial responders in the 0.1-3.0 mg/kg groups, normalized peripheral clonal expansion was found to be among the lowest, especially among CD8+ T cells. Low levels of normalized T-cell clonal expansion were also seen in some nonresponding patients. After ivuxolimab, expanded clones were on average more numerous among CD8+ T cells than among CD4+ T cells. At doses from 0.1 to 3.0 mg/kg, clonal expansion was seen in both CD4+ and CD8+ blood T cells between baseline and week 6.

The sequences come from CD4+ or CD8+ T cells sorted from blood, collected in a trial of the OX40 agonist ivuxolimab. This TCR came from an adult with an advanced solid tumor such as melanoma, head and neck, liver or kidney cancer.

The DNA reads TGTGCCAGCAGTTATGGGGGGGGAAACAATCAGCCCCAGCATTTT. Protein translation: CASSYGGGNNQPQHF. The chain was built from TRBV6-5 and TRBJ1-5, and TRBD1 may be the D gene, going by 5 matching bases. CDR1 and CDR2 are read off the germline V gene as MNHEY and SVGAGI. Deletion took 3 bases off V and 3 bases off J, with a span of 12 bases between the germline ends. The CDR3 contains 15 residues, cysteine and phenylalanine counted. CDR3 DNA is the only sequence kept; it has 45 bases, read in frame from the first base.